This is a list of T cell receptor beta chains from one sample in a study of spatial heterogeneity in lung cancer. TCRdb processed the 5' RACE reads anew with MiXCR; each CDR3 protein has one entry. The sample consists of roughly 48,000 distinct CDR3 sequences, approximately 5.3% of them appearing once. Sequencing was performed on PBMCs, taken at surgery. The receptor source for this set is a male donor with early-stage non-small cell lung cancer. Each CDR3 is given with its conserved first and last residue. D genes are given only for firm matches. Some rows have no size entry. The others give once, few or many, or a class for an expanded clone.

>TRBV3-1|TRBJ2-3|-|many
TGTGCCAGCAGCCAAACGGGCGGAGCAGATACGCAGTATTTT
CASSQTGGADTQYF
>TRBV29-1|TRBJ2-5|-|many
TGCAGCGTAGCCCCGGGGGAAGAGACCCAGTACTTC
CSVAPGEETQYF
>TRBV18|TRBJ1-5|-|many
TGTGCCAGCTCACCGTCTGTGGACCAGCCCCAGCATTTT
CASSPSVDQPQHF
>TRBV5-1|TRBJ2-7|TRBD2|many
TGCGCCAGCAGCTTGACTAGCGGGACCTACGAGCAGTACTTC
CASSLTSGTYEQYF
>TRBV7-9|TRBJ1-4|-|many
TGTGCCAGCAGCTCGTCGGCAGACGAAAAACTGTTTTTT
CASSSSADEKLFF
>TRBV23-1|TRBJ2-5|TRBD2|many
TGCGCCAGCACTCCAGCGGGAGGGCTAGAGACCCAGTACTTC
CASTPAGGLETQYF
>TRBV3-1|TRBJ2-7|-|many
TGTGCCAGCAGCCCCTCCCCAGGGAGGTCCTACGAGCAGTACTTC
CASSPSPGRSYEQYF
>TRBV5-1|TRBJ1-1|-|many
TGCGCCAGCAGCTTGAAGGGTCCGGGGACTGAAGCTTTCTTT
CASSLKGPGTEAFF
>TRBV5-1|TRBJ2-1|-|many
TGCGCCAGCAGCCTACGTGTACAGGGTACTTACAATGAGCAGTTCTTC
CASSLRVQGTYNEQFF
>TRBV12-3/TRBV12-4|TRBJ2-1|TRBD1|-
TGTGCCAGCAGTTTTTCACAGGGGATTTACAATGAGCAGTTCTTC
CASSFSQGIYNEQFF
>TRBV12-3/TRBV12-4|TRBJ2-1|-|-
TGTGCCAGCAGTCAGGACAATGAGCAGTTCTTC
CASSQDNEQFF
>TRBV18|TRBJ2-1|TRBD2|few
TGTGCCAGCTCACCGGAAGGCGGGAGAAACAATGAGCAGTTCTTC
CASSPEGGRNNEQFF
>TRBV10-2|TRBJ2-7|-|many
TGCGCCAGCAGTGAGATCGGCCTCCTATACGAGCAGTACTTC
CASSEIGLLYEQYF
>TRBV7-9|TRBJ2-1|TRBD2|-
TGTGCCAGCAGCTTAAACCTAGCGGGAGGGCGAAATGAGCAGTTCTTC
CASSLNLAGGRNEQFF
>TRBV9|TRBJ1-3|-|many
TGTGCCAGCAGCCTGGGCACAAATACTGGAAACACCATATATTTT
CASSLGTNTGNTIYF
>TRBV24-1|TRBJ2-1|-|many
TGTGCCACCAGTGATCCAGTAGCACAAAGAGGGGATGAGCAGTTCTTC
CATSDPVAQRGDEQFF
>TRBV28|TRBJ1-5|TRBD1|many
TGTGCCAGCAGTTGGACAGGGAATAATCAGCCCCAGCATTTT
CASSWTGNNQPQHF
>TRBV5-1|TRBJ2-1|-|many
TGCGCCAGCAGCTTGGACGGGATACCCAATGAGCAGTTCTTC
CASSLDGIPNEQFF
>TRBV6-5|TRBJ1-4|-|many
TGTGCCAGCAGTCACGAGGTTACTAATGAAAAACTGTTTTTT
CASSHEVTNEKLFF
>TRBV7-2|TRBJ1-4|TRBD1|-
TGTGCCAGCAGCTTCACAGGGGGAACTGAAAAACTGTTTTTT
CASSFTGGTEKLFF
>TRBV11-2|TRBJ2-4|-|many
TGTGCCAGCAGCTTTGAGACCGGGACCCCGGTTCAGTACTTC
CASSFETGTPVQYF
>TRBV10-3|TRBJ2-5|TRBD2|many
TGTGCCATCGGTGAACTCCCCGCGGGAGGCCAGACCCAGTACTTC
CAIGELPAGGQTQYF
>TRBV5-1|TRBJ2-7|-|-
TGCGCCAGCAGCTTGGGACTTTTCTCCTACGAGCAGTACTTC
CASSLGLFSYEQYF
>TRBV5-4|TRBJ2-5|-|many
TGTGCCAGCAGCTCCGGGCCTTTAGTGGGTGAGACCCAGTACTTC
CASSSGPLVGETQYF
>TRBV6-5|TRBJ2-1|TRBD2|many
TGTGCCAGCAGTCCCCCGAGCGGGAGGGCCGGAAATGAGCAGTTCTTC
CASSPPSGRAGNEQFF
>TRBV5-1|TRBJ2-3|TRBD2|-
TGCGCCAGCAGCTTGGATGCGGGAGGCACAGATACGCAGTATTTT
CASSLDAGGTDTQYF
>TRBV6-2/TRBV6-3|TRBJ2-7|TRBD2|few
TGTGCCAGCAGTCCTCGGACTAGCGGCAGCTCCTACGAGCAGTACTTC
CASSPRTSGSSYEQYF
>TRBV12-3/TRBV12-4|TRBJ2-2|-|many
TGTGCCAGCAGGGACCAAGGATCCGGGGAGCTGTTTTTT
CASRDQGSGELFF
>TRBV19|TRBJ2-7|TRBD2|many
TGTGCCAGTAGTTTTAGCGGGAGTTCCGAGCAGTACTTC
CASSFSGSSEQYF
>TRBV5-1|TRBJ2-2|TRBD1|many
TGCGCCAGCAGCAACGGACAGGGTAGCACCGGGGAGCTGTTTTTT
CASSNGQGSTGELFF
>TRBV4-1|TRBJ2-6|TRBD2|many
TGCGCCAGCAGCGAATGGAGTAGCGGGGTTGCCTCTGGGGCCAACGTCCTGACTTTC
CASSEWSSGVASGANVLTF
>TRBV7-9|TRBJ2-5|TRBD2|many
TGTGCCAGCAGCCCCCCACGGTTAGCGGGAGGGCCTGAATGGATAGAGACCCAGTACTTC
CASSPPRLAGGPEWIETQYF
>TRBV12-3/TRBV12-4|TRBJ1-2|TRBD1|many
TGTGCCAGCAGTTTAGGAGCTGGGACAGGGCTCAACTATGGCTACACCTTC
CASSLGAGTGLNYGYTF
>TRBV12-3/TRBV12-4|TRBJ2-1|-|few
TGTGCCAGCAGTTTAGGGTATTTCGCTAATGACAATGAGCAGTTCTTC
CASSLGYFANDNEQFF
>TRBV5-4|TRBJ1-6|-|many
TGTGCCAGCAGGCCACAACAGGGCTCTGCACCCCTCCACTTT
CASRPQQGSAPLHF
>TRBV6-2/TRBV6-3|TRBJ2-7|TRBD2|few
TGTGCCAGCAGCTCTAGCGGGATTAGATACGAGCAGTACTTC
CASSSSGIRYEQYF
>TRBV29-1|TRBJ2-1|-|many
TGCAGCGTGGGACACCAGAATGAGCAGTTCTTC
CSVGHQNEQFF
>TRBV3-1|TRBJ2-7|-|-
TGTGCCAGCAGCCAACTGGCCAACTACGAGCAGTACTTC
CASSQLANYEQYF
>TRBV12-3/TRBV12-4|TRBJ2-3|TRBD2|many
TGTGCCAGCACCTGGACTAGCGGGAGTGAGGCAGATACGCAGTATTTT
CASTWTSGSEADTQYF
>TRBV7-9|TRBJ1-5|-|many
TGTGCCAGCAGCTCGTCGACAGGACCCCAGCATTTT
CASSSSTGPQHF
>TRBV5-5|TRBJ1-5|-|many
TGTGCCAGCAGCTTGGGTACGACCAATCAGCCCCAGCATTTT
CASSLGTTNQPQHF
>TRBV7-3|TRBJ2-6|-|medium-sized
TGTGCCAGCAGCCCATTCTCTCCCCGGACTTTGCTTGGTGGGGCCAACGTCCTGACTTTC
CASSPFSPRTLLGGANVLTF
>TRBV7-2|TRBJ2-1|TRBD2|many
TGTGCCAGCAGCTTAGTCCTCCTCGGCGGGAGTCCCTACAATGAGCAGTTCTTC
CASSLVLLGGSPYNEQFF
>TRBV7-9|TRBJ2-3|TRBD2|many
TGTGCCAGCAGCCCCCAAAGCGGGAGAGGGTATTTT
CASSPQSGRGYF
>TRBV20-1|TRBJ2-3|TRBD2|-
TGCAGTGCTGATGTCAGCGGGAGGTACGATACGCAGTATTTT
CSADVSGRYDTQYF
>TRBV10-3|TRBJ2-7|TRBD2|-
TGTGCCATCAGTGCGACTAGCGGGGAACCTACGAAGCAGTACTTC
CAISATSGEPTKQYF